This paragraph reports one T cell receptor (beta chain). This clone was counted only a few times. What this receptor recognizes is not known. Nothing much larger sits one base from this clone, and base qualities are not available. The donors were healthy, HIV-negative adults who had no recently reported acute infections or vaccinations. All donors were Caucasian adults living in Nashville, Tennessee, USA. CD4+ T cells were enriched by magnetic negative selection, after which naive cells were positively selected on CD45RA and the negative fraction was taken as the memory subset. Blood was obtained by leukapheresis, after which PBMCs were separated by Ficoll-Histopaque density gradient centrifugation and cryopreserved in liquid nitrogen vapor phase. Purity and quantity of every magnetically sorted T cell population were checked by analytical flow cytometry. Genomic DNA was isolated from every sorted fraction and measured by UV absorbance on a Nanodrop 2000c.

TCR CDR3 regions were amplified from genomic DNA by multiplex PCR using the deep immunoSEQ assay. For each cell subset, the extracted genomic DNA was distributed evenly across all wells of several immunoSEQ 96-well plates, and each plate served as one replicate. For sorted subsets, about 200 ng genomic DNA, equal to tens of thousands of T cell genomes, was loaded into each replicate PCR. Purified libraries were quantified with a Qubit 3.0 fluorometer, sized on a Bioanalyzer 2100, and re-quantified with the KAPA Library Quantification kit. Every immunoSEQ 96-well plate was sequenced on a separate single-read 150-cycle Illumina NextSeq 550 flow cell. On the study's bioinformatics: Because the immunoSEQ output held only junctional sequences and lacked quality scores, the filtering could not match the filtering applied to full-length reads. To assign V/J genes and CDR3, sequences were annotated against IMGT germline references using PyIR, a Python wrapper for IgBLAST v1.9. Reads with weak V/J assignments (E-value above 1e-6), missing CDR3, stop codons, out-of-frame junctions, or ambiguous translated residues were removed. V3J clonotypes were defined as sequences sharing the same inferred V gene, J gene, and CDR3 amino acid sequence. Percentage overlap between repertoires was computed as shared unique clonotypes divided by the size of the smaller repertoire. Three approaches were used to assess repertoire richness: RTK rarefaction, the Chao1 estimator, and Recon v2.1 estimates of unobserved clonotypes. Generation probabilities for all TCRbeta clonotypes obtained by the gDNA method from a handful of donors were computed using OLGA. Drawn from immuneACCESS, this table holds only the in-frame rearrangements with V and J called that TCRdb kept. Clones are partly lost; checked studies trace under half to an unresolved V gene and leave the rest unexplained. That table furnishes V, J and clone size, whereas the DNA furnished D and trimming. Recorded for this sample are some 2 million clones; 95% of them occurred a single time. The ten largest clones take up 0.13% of the sample.

Including cysteine and phenylalanine, the CDR3 has 15 amino acids. The sequence is cut down to CDR3 DNA, 45 bases in frame from base 1. These data come from a study of shared clonotypes between healthy human individuals (dated by TCRdb to about 2020). Regarding the research as a whole: The cohort included three men and a couple of women between 18 and 49 years of age. For each donor, three plates each were used for CD4 naive and CD4 memory, two plates were used for CD8 naive, and one plate was used for CD8 memory. Libraries were prepared and TCR repertoires were sequenced by different laboratories using diverse techniques, in order to increase sequencing depth and limit assay-specific biases. To estimate repertoire size and how much clonotype sharing occurs between individuals, the study deeply sequenced the blood TCR repertoires of several healthy adults. Between about 0.9 and 9 billion PBMCs per donor were obtained by leukapheresis. General conclusions and limits of the study: Larger estimated clonotype richness was generally found for naive subsets than for memory subsets. Across a handful of donors, roughly 5.1% of naive CD4, roughly 3.5% of naive CD8, around 2.1% of memory CD4, and approximately 0.42% of memory CD8 clonotypes were shared. Even with the large sequencing depth, rarefaction of the sorted-subset datasets indicated that sequencing was incomplete. Sampling was limited to blood, and TCR repertoires in tissue likely differ from TCR repertoires in blood. Based on pairwise subsampling, the degree of clonotype sharing among donors was expected to be affected by sequencing depth. Because the study included a small number of donors, the genetic and exposure-history diversity represented was limited. Clonotypes shared by all four sorted-subset donors showed higher generation probabilities than non-shared clonotypes.

Recombination connected TRBV1 to TRBJ2-1; the D segment call TRBD2 is taken from the table without a DNA check. TRBV1 represents a pseudogene. The clonotype comes from a young man in good health. Input material: naive CD4+ T cells sorted from blood. The cell subset or site label corresponds to: CD45RA+ positively selected. CDR3 sequence: CTSRLAGASYNEQFF. The nucleotides are TGCACCAGCAGGCTTGCGGGAGCGTCCTACAATGAGCAGTTCTTC.